Sequencing of this T cell receptor beta chain was carried out in a study of T cell responses to AZD1222 COVID-19 vaccine (dated by TCRdb to 2020 to 2022). For the wider study: A total of about 240 trial participants underwent TCR sequencing, of whom 207 received two doses of AZD1222 and around 26 received two doses of the MenACWY control vaccine. Enrollment into the trials was organized by age into subgroups of 18-55, 56-69 and 70-plus years, and those subgroups contained approximately 150, 30 and 60 TCR-sequenced participants, respectively.

The germline V gene gives CDR1 as MDHEN and CDR2 as SYDVKM. The CDR3, from cysteine to phenylalanine, totals 14 residues. The retained sequence is limited to the CDR3, 42 bases, with the frame set at the first base. At the junction V is shortened by 4 bases and J by 4 bases; bases outside the gene matches: 5. Comment on this clone: Its antigen target is currently unknown. The input lacks base qualities; no much larger clone sits a single base away.

The CDR3 regions of human TCRbeta chains were analyzed by immunosequencing. As for the original processing: Repertoire TCRs were checked for matches against a reference library of SARS-CoV-2-specific TCRs that had been generated using the MIRA antigen-specificity platform. Breadth was defined as the fraction of unique TCRs that were SARS-CoV-2-associated. Depth was defined as the fraction of total T cells that were SARS-CoV-2-associated. Each spike-specific TCR was assigned to its reactive spike region and to a CD4 or CD8 class using the MIRA data. Log10-transformed breadth and depth values were compared by one-way ANOVA with Sidak's multiple comparisons tests. Entries here come from immuneACCESS through TCRdb and include only in-frame sequences with V and J called. Some clones fail to appear in such tables; in the studies checked, an unresolved V gene covers under half of the shortfall, and the cause of the remainder is unknown. D and trimming come from the DNA, and the V and J calls and clone size come from that table. In this sample the table shows some 180,000 clones, 94% of which occur a single time. The ten largest clones add up to approximately 1.5% of the sample.

Results the study describes overall, beyond this receptor: A significant rise in spike-specific TCR breadth and depth was observed after two AZD1222 doses relative to day 0 and relative to MenACWY recipients. Reportedly, close to half of the unique spike-specific TCRs recognized epitopes lying outside the regions that are mutated in the B.1.351 and B.1.1.7 variants. CD4 TCRs associated with the vaccine covered the entire spike protein, and the dominant responses were in regions 160-218 and 743-854. Only 5 to 7 AZD1222 recipients were SARS-CoV-2 seropositive at baseline, limiting conclusions about previously exposed vaccinees. Because no day 14 peak-response samples were available, the repertoires could be characterized only after the peak T cell response. In the small 56-69-year group, the increase in depth fell short of significance, most likely because of low power. Most participants were white British and females outnumbered males, and the authors suggested that clonal diversity may have been underestimated.

The time point label, read with the paper, signifies: about 28 days (+/-7) after the second vaccine dose. AZD1222 recipients given second doses at about 4 weeks or at about 12 weeks were pooled, since spike-specific TCR depth and breadth were not found to differ between the two schedules. The vaccinee samples were drawn from two UK trials, COV001 and COV002, one of which was a single-blind randomized controlled phase 2/3 trial testing AZD1222 (ChAdOx1 nCoV-19) in healthy adults. For TCRbeta chain sequencing, PBMC samples from trial participants were taken at day 0 and at day 28 after the second dose.

The clonotype was recovered from an adult who received the AZD1222 COVID-19 vaccine. Sample: peripheral blood, taken 28 days after the second AZD1222 dose. The V and J segments used are TRBV28 and TRBJ2-7; 9 junctional bases match TRBD2. In nucleotide form, the sequence is TGTGCCAGCAGTTCTAGCGGGGTGCGTTACGAGCAGTACTTC. This encodes CASSSSGVRYEQYF.